This TCR beta chain appears in the sequencing data of a study of shared clonotypes between healthy human individuals. The CDR3 runs 15 residues. Trimming cost V 2 bases and J 15 bases, with 23 bases left between them. Germline V gene sequence: CDR1 SEHNR, CDR2 FQNEAQ (reference sequence). The study's findings and limits: Estimated clonotype richness was generally higher in naive than memory subsets. The expectation was that sequencing depth would affect clonotype sharing among donors. Approximately 5% was the fraction of naive CD4 clonotypes found shared across several donors.

Notes on this clone: The antigen is not known.

Assay: immunoSEQ multiplex PCR; the TCRdb copy retains only in-frame clones and omits some. The sample holds roughly 660,000 clones; about nine tenths are singletons and the top ten take 34%. Sequenced sample: memory CD8+ T cells from PBMCs. As for subset: CD45RO+ cells pooled with CCR7-negative TemRA cells. This receptor was obtained from a man younger than 35 in good health. Some clones in this sample may be carry-over from other donors' samples. The rearrangement uses TRBV7-9 and TRBJ2-1; D is uncertain. The CDR3 spells CASSLTVWDSPEAFF. CDR3 DNA: TGTGCCAGCAGCTTAACGGTGTGGGATTCCCCCGAAGCGTTCTTC.